The clone carrying this T cell receptor beta chain showed up just a few times. Antigen specificity is unknown. The donors comprised healthy bone marrow donors. CDR1 is SGDLS, CDR2 YYNGEE, per germline. Deletions cut 7 bases from V and 0 bases from J, with 13 bases between. The CDR3 spans 14 residues. This entry comes from a study of cytomegalovirus exposure and HLA in healthy donors. Study summary: Among roughly 180 million T cells, an earlier analysis found roughly 100 million unique TCR beta sequences. Study outcomes and limitations: Likely technical artifact: a cluster of highly shared sequence variants. Upon later analysis, HLA-associated TCR beta chains proved more clonally expanded than other, equally common chains.

The PCR was carried out with 60 Vbeta primers and 13 Jbeta primers. Assay used: immunoSEQ multiplex PCR; TCRdb lists only in-frame clones, some missing. In the table there are about 140,000 clones, over 8% of which are singletons. The origin of this receptor is a male donor in good health and CMV-seronegative. Sequenced sample: PBMCs. The chain links TRBV9 to TRBJ1-1; D is unresolved. DNA for the CDR3: TGTGCCAGCTCCCACAGTTCCATGAACACTGAAGCTTTCTTT. It specifies CASSHSSMNTEAFF.